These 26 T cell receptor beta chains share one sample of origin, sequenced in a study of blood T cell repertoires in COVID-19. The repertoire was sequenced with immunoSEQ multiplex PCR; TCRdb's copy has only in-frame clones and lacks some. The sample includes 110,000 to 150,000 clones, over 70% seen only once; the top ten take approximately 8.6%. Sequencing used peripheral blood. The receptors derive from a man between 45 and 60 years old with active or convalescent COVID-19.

The CDR3 sequence: CASSERTGIYGYTF. In DNA form, the CDR3 reads TGTGCCAGCAGTGAAAGGACAGGGATCTATGGCTACACCTTC. The chain joins TRBV2 to TRBJ1-2; 8 bases map to TRBD1. V shed 2 bases, J shed 4 bases, and the junction held 3 bases outside the gene matches. Germline lookup yields CDR1 SNHLY and CDR2 FYNNEI. CDR3 size: 14 residues.

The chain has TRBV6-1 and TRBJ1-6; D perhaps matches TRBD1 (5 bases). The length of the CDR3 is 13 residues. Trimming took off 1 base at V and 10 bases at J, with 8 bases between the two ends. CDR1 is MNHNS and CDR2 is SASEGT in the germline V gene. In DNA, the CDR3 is TGTGCCAGCAGTGAAGGCAGGGCCTCACCCCTCCACTTT. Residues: CASSEGRASPLHF.

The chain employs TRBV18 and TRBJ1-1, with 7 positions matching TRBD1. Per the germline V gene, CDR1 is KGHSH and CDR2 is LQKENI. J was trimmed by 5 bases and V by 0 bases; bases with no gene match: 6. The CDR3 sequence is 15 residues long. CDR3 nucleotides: TGTGCCAGCTCACCACCGGGACAGAGGAGGACTGAAGCTTTCTTT. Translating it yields CASSPPGQRRTEAFF.

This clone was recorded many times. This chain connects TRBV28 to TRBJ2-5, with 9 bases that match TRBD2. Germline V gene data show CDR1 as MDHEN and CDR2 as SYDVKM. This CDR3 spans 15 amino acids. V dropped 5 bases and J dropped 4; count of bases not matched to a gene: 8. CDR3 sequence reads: CASSLGVAGAETQYF. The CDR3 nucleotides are TGTGCCAGCAGTCTAGGGGTAGCGGGAGCAGAGACCCAGTACTTC.

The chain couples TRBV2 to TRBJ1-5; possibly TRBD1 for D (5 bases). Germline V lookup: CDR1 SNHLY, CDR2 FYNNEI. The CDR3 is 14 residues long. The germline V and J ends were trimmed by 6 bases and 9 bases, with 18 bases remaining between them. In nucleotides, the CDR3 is TGTGCCAGCAGGGCCCGGGACGCGCGGGGGCCCCAGCATTTT. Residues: CASRARDARGPQHF.

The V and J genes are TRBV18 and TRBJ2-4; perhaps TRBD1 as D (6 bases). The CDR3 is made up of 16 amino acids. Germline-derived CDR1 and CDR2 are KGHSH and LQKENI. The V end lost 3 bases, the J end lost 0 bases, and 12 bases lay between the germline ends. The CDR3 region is CASSPRTAVAKNIQYF. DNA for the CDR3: TGTGCCAGCTCACCGAGGACAGCCGTAGCCAAAAACATTCAGTACTTC.

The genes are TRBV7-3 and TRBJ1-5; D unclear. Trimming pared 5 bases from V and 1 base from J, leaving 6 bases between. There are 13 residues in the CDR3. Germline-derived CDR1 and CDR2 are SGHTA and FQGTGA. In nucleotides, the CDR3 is TGTGCCAGCAGCGTCGGGAGCAATCAGCCCCAGCATTTT. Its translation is CASSVGSNQPQHF.

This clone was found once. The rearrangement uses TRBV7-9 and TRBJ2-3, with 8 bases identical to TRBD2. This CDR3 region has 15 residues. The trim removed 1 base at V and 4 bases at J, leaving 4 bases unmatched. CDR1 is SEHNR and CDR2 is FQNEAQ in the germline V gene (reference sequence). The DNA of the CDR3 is TGTGCCAGCAGCTTAGATGGGACTAGAGCAGATACGCAGTATTTT. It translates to CASSLDGTRADTQYF.

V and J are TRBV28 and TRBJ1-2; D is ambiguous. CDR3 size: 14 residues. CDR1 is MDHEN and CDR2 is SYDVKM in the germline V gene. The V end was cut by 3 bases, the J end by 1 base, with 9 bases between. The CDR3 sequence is CASSFAGVNYGYTF. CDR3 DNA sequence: TGTGCCAGCAGTTTTGCAGGCGTTAACTATGGCTACACCTTC.

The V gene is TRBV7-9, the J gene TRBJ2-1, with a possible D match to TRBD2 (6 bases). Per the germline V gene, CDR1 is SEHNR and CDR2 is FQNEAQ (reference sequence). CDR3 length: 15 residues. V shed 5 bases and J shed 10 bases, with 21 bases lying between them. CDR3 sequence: CASSPTPSVNREQFF. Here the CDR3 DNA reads TGTGCCAGCAGCCCTACTCCTAGCGTCAATAGGGAGCAGTTCTTC.

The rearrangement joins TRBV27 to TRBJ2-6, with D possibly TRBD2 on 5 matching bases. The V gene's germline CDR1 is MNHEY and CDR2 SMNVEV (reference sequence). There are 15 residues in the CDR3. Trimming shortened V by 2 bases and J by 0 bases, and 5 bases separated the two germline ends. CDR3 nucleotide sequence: TGTGCCAGCAGTTTAGGGAGCTCTGGGGCCAACGTCCTGACTTTC. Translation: CASSLGSSGANVLTF.

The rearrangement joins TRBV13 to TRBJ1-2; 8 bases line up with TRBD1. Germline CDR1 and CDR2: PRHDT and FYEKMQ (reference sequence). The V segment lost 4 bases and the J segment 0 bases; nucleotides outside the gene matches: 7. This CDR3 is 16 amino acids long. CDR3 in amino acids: CASSYSDRATNYGYTF. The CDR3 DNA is TGTGCCAGCAGCTACTCGGACAGGGCTACTAACTATGGCTACACCTTC.

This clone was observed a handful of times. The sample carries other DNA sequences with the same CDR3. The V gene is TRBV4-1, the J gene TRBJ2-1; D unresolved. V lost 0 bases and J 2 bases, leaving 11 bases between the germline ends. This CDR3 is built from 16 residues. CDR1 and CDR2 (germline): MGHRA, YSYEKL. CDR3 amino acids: CASSQDRTGPYNEQFF. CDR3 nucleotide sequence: TGCGCCAGCAGCCAAGATAGAACTGGTCCCTACAATGAGCAGTTCTTC.

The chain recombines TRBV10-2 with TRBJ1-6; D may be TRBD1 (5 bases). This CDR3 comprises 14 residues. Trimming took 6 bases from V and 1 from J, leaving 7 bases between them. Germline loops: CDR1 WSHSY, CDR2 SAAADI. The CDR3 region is CASRAGSYNSPLHF. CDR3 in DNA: TGCGCCAGCAGGGCAGGGTCCTATAATTCACCCCTCCACTTT.

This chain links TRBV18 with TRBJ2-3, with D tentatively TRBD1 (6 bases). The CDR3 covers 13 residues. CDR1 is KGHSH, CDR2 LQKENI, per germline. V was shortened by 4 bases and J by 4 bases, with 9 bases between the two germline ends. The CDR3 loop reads CASSRTGPDTQYF. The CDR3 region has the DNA TGTGCCAGCTCACGAACAGGGCCAGATACGCAGTATTTT.

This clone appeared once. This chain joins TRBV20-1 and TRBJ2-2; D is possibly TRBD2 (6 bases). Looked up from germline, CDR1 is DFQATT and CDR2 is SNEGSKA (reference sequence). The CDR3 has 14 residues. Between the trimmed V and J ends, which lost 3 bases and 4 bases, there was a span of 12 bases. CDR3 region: CSASVQGLTGELFF. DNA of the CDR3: TGCAGTGCTAGTGTCCAGGGACTCACCGGGGAGCTGTTTTTT.

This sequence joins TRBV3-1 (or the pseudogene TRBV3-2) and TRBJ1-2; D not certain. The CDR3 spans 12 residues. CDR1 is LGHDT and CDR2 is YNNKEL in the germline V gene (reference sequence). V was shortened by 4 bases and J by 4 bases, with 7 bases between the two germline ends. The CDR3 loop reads CASSLYSYGYTF. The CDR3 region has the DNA TGTGCCAGCAGCCTTTACAGCTATGGCTACACCTTC.

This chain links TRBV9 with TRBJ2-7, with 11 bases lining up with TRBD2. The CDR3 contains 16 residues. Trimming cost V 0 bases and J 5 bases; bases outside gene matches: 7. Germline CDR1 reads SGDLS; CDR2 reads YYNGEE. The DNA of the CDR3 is TGTGCCAGCAGCGTAGACCTAGCGGGAGGCGTGGACGAGCAGTACTTC. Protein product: CASSVDLAGGVDEQYF.

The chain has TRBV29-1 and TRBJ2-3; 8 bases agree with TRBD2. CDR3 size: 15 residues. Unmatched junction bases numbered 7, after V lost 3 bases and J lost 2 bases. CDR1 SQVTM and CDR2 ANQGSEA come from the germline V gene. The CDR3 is CSVDGAGGLTDTQYF. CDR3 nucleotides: TGCAGCGTTGACGGCGCGGGAGGACTCACAGATACGCAGTATTTT.

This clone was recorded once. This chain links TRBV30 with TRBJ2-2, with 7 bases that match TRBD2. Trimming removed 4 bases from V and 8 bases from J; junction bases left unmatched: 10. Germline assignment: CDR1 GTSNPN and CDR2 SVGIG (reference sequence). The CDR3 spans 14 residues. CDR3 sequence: CAWKRLAVGGELFF. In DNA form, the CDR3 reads TGTGCCTGGAAACGGCTAGCGGTGGGGGGGGAGCTGTTTTTT.

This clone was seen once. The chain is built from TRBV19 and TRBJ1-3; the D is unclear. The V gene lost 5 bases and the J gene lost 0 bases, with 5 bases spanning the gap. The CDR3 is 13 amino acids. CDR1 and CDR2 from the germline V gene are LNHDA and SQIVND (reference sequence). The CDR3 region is CASSVNSGNTIYF. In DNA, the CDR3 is TGTGCCAGTAGTGTTAACTCTGGAAACACCATATATTTT.

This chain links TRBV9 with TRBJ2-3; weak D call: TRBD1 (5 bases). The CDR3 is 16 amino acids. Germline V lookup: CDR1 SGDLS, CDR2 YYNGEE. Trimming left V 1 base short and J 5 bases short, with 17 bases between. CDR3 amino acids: CASSVQGRWGLDTQYF. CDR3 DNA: TGTGCCAGCAGCGTACAGGGCCGGTGGGGATTAGATACGCAGTATTTT.

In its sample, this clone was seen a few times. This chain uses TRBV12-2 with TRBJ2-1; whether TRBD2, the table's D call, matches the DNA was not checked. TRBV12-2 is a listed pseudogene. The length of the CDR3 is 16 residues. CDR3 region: CASRPRPTSSYNEQFF. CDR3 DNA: TGTGCAAGTCGCCCTCGCCCGACTAGCTCCTACAATGAGCAGTTCTTC.

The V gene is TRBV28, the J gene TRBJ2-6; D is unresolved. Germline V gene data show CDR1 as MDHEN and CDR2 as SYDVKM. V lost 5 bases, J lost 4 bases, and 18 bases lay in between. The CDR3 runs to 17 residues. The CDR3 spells CASSPPVLTLGANVLTF. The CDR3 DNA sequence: TGTGCCAGCAGTCCCCCCGTCTTGACACTCGGGGCCAACGTCCTGACTTTC. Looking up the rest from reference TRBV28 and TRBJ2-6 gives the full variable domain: DVKVTQSSRYLVKRTGEKVFLECVQDMDHENMFWYRQDPGLGLRLIYFSYDVKMKEKGDIPEGYSVSREKKERFSLILESASTNQTSMYLCASSPPVLTLGANVLTFGAGSRLTVL.

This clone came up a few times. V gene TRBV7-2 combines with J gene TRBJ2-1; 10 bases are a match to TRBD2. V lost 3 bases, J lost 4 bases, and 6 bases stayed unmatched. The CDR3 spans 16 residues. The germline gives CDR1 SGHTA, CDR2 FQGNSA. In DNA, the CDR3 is TGTGCCAGCAGCTTCTTTCTAGCGGGAGCTTACAATGAGCAGTTCTTC. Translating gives CASSFFLAGAYNEQFF.

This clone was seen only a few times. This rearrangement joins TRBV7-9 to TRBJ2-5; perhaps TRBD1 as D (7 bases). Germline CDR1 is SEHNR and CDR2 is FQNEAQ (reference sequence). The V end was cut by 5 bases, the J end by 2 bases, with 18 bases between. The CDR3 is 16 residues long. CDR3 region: CASSIYRGGYQETQYF. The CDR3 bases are TGTGCCAGCAGCATTTACAGGGGAGGCTATCAAGAGACCCAGTACTTC.